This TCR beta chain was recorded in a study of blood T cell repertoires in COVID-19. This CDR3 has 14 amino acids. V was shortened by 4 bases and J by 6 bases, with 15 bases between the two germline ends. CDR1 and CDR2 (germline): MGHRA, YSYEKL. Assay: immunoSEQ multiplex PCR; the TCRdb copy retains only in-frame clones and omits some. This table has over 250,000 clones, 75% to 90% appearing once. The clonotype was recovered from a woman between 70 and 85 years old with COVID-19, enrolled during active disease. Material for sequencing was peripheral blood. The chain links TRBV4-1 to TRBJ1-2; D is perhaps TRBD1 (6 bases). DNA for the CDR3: TGCGCCAGCAGCCTAGCACAGGGAATAAATGGCTACACCTTC. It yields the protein CASSLAQGINGYTF.